This passage covers 13 T cell receptor beta chains from one sample sequenced in a study of beta chain features in type 1 diabetes. Of the isolated RNA, all was reverse transcribed, and so the sequenced material was expressed TCRB transcripts. Libraries were prepared by immunoSEQ multiplex PCR; TCRdb keeps only in-frame clonotypes and omits some of them. The data contain 300,000 or so clones, less than 15% of them singletons. Overall study findings and caveats: Moderate but significant shortening of TCRB CDR3s was recorded in all four CD4+ subsets from Type 1 diabetes patients.

Antigens for these TCRs are unknown. The sequenced material came from naive CD4+ T cells from blood. The receptors come from a woman between 18 and 30 years old with type 1 diabetes.

This clone turned up a few times. This rearrangement joins TRBV6-5 to TRBJ1-1; unclear D gene. This CDR3 is built from 13 residues. V lost 2 bases to trimming and J lost 4 bases, with 8 bases between them. Germline V gene lookup returns CDR1 MNHEY and CDR2 SVGAGI. The CDR3 DNA is TGTGCCAGCAGTTACCCGGGTGCCACTGAAGCTTTCTTT. It specifies CASSYPGATEAFF.

The chain links TRBV15 to TRBJ2-7; D is uncertain. This CDR3 is built from 13 residues. Germline V lookup: CDR1 LNHNV, CDR2 YYDKDF (reference sequence). V was trimmed by 6 bases and J by 3 bases, leaving 12 bases between them. The CDR3 DNA follows: TGTGCCACCAGGGCAGCGAATTACTACGAGCAGTACGTC. Its protein is CATRAANYYEQYV.

The rearrangement links TRBV30 to TRBJ1-5; D possibly corresponds to TRBD1 (5 bases). This CDR3 comprises 14 residues. Germline-derived CDR1 and CDR2 are GTSNPN and SVGIG (reference sequence). Deletions cut 0 bases from V and 3 bases from J, with 9 bases between. CDR3 loop: CAWSVLTVNQPQHF. The CDR3 nucleotides are TGTGCCTGGAGTGTACTGACAGTCAATCAGCCCCAGCATTTT.

For the CDR3, the DNA is TGTGCCAGCAGCCAAGAAGGGGCCTCCTACAATGAGCAGTTCTTC. Protein product: CASSQEGASYNEQFF. This chain links TRBV4-2 with TRBJ2-1; D is perhaps TRBD1 (5 bases). V lost 0 bases and J 0 bases, leaving 6 bases between the germline ends. CDR3 length equals 15 residues. The germline gives CDR1 LGHNA, CDR2 YNFKEQ.

V is TRBV5-1 and J is TRBJ2-7; perhaps TRBD2 as D (5 bases). Between the trimmed V and J ends, which lost 0 bases and 11 bases, there was a span of 15 bases. CDR3 length equals 13 residues. CDR1 and CDR2 (germline): SGHRS, YFSETQ. The CDR3 sequence is CASSLDGSSREYV. As DNA, the CDR3 is TGCGCCAGCAGCTTGGATGGCAGTTCGAGGGAGTACGTC.

The chain employs TRBV10-1 and TRBJ2-7; perhaps TRBD2 as D (6 bases). CDR3 size: 13 residues. V lost 4 bases to trimming and J lost 8 bases, with 15 bases between them. The germline gives CDR1 WNHNN, CDR2 SYGVQD (reference sequence). CDR3 DNA sequence: TGCGCCAGCAGTGTGGAGGGGCCCAGCCAGCAGTACGTC. Its protein is CASSVEGPSQQYV.

This clone was counted between two and nine times. This chain links TRBV4-3 with TRBJ1-2; no clear D. The CDR3 has 15 amino acids. The germline gives CDR1 LGHNA, CDR2 YSLEER. V was pared by 1 base and J by 4 bases, with 13 bases between. The CDR3 sequence: CASSQGYGLSYGYTF. The DNA of the CDR3 is TGCGCCAGCAGCCAAGGCTACGGGTTAAGCTATGGCTACACCTTC.

This chain uses TRBV18 with TRBJ2-7; tentative D call: TRBD1 (6 bases). Between the trimmed V and J ends, which lost 3 bases and 3 bases, there was a span of 12 bases. Germline V gene lookup returns CDR1 KGHSH and CDR2 LQKENI. This CDR3 has 14 amino acids. In DNA, the CDR3 is TGTGCCAGCTCACCGAGACAGGCGGGCTACGAGCAGTACTTC. Translation: CASSPRQAGYEQYF.

The rearrangement uses TRBV18 and TRBJ2-5; no reliable D call. The CDR3 runs 12 residues. V shed 2 bases and J shed 5 bases, with 6 bases lying between them. Germline V CDR1 and CDR2: KGHSH, LQKENI. The CDR3 region has the DNA TGTGCCAGCTCACCAGATGAGGAGACCCAGTACTTC. The encoded protein is CASSPDEETQYF.

The rearrangement uses TRBV18 and TRBJ2-3; D may be TRBD1 (5 bases). The CDR3 is 14 amino acids. Germline V gene data show CDR1 as KGHSH and CDR2 as LQKENI. Trimming left V 4 bases short and J 2 bases short, with 10 bases between. CDR3 amino acids: CASSQDTNTDTQYF. CDR3 DNA sequence: TGTGCCAGCTCACAGGACACTAACACAGATACGCAGTATTTT.

There are a few counts of this clone. This rearrangement joins TRBV28 to TRBJ2-4; D unclear. V lost 8 bases and J lost 1, with 6 bases in between. Germline CDR1 MDHEN, CDR2 SYDVKM. The CDR3 extends over 12 amino acids. CDR3 in DNA: TGTGCCAGCTCCTTGGCCAAAAACATTCAGTACTTC. This encodes CASSLAKNIQYF.

V gene TRBV14 combines with J gene TRBJ1-2; D not resolved. This CDR3 has 13 residues. Germline loops: CDR1 SGHDN, CDR2 FVKESK. Trimming took off 0 bases at V and 5 bases at J, with 7 bases between the two ends. The CDR3, as DNA: TGTGCCAGCAGCCAAGATACAGCTTATGGCTACACCTTC. It is translated as CASSQDTAYGYTF. Complete variable domain (other parts from reference TRBV14 and TRBJ1-2): EAGVTQFPSHSVIEKGQTVTLRCDPISGHDNLYWYRRVMGKEIKFLLHFVKESKQDESGMPNNRFLAERTGGTYSTLKVQPAELEDSGVYFCASSQDTAYGYTFGSGTRLTVV.

This clone was seen a handful of times. The chain links TRBV9 to TRBJ2-1; 7 nucleotides align to TRBD2. The CDR3 runs 13 residues. Germline CDR1 is SGDLS and CDR2 is YYNGEE. Trimming took 2 bases from V and 6 from J; bases not matched to a gene: 2. The CDR3 DNA sequence: TGTGCCAGCAGCGTCGGGACTACCAATGAGCAGTTCTTC. Amino acids: CASSVGTTNEQFF. Supplemented by reference TRBV9 and TRBJ2-1, the full variable domain reads DSGVTQTPKHLITATGQRVTLRCSPRSGDLSVYWYQQSLDQGLQFLIQYYNGEERAKGNILERFSAQQFPDLHSELNLSSLELGDSALYFCASSVGTTNEQFFGPGTRLTVL.